The 18 T cell receptor beta chains below were found in one sample sequenced in a study of T cell responses to AZD1222 COVID-19 vaccine. Some clones are missing from TCRdb's copy, which holds only in-frame ones; the method was immunoSEQ multiplex PCR. The sample has 120,000 to 150,000 clones, approximately 88% seen once. The specimen was peripheral blood, collected on day 0 of AZD1222 vaccination. The receptors originated from an adult in good health.

The chain recombines TRBV5-1 with TRBJ1-1, with a weak D call TRBD1 (6 bases). Germline V lookup: CDR1 SGHRS, CDR2 YFSETQ. CDR3 length equals 16 residues. V dropped 4 bases and J dropped 4 bases, with 20 bases sitting between them. CDR3 in amino acids: CASSVGGQEVGTEAFF. The CDR3 nucleotides are TGCGCCAGCAGCGTCGGGGGCCAGGAAGTTGGCACTGAAGCTTTCTTT.

The chain couples TRBV7-8 to TRBJ1-6, with D perhaps TRBD1 (6 bases). The germline V gene has CDR1 SGHVS and CDR2 FQNEAQ. The V and J ends lost 3 bases and 7 bases respectively, with 13 bases between them. The CDR3 contains 15 residues. The CDR3 nucleotides are TGTGCCAGCAGCTTGACTCGCACAGGGAATTCACCCCTCCACTTT. It specifies CASSLTRTGNSPLHF.

This chain joins TRBV18 and TRBJ2-5; possible D gene TRBD1, 6 bases. The CDR3 sequence is 14 residues long. CDR1 is KGHSH, CDR2 LQKENI, per germline. The V and J ends lost 2 bases and 4 bases respectively, with 11 bases between them. The CDR3 bases are TGTGCCAGCTCACCATGGTCGGACAGAGAGACCCAGTACTTC. Encoded protein: CASSPWSDRETQYF.

This chain connects TRBV7-9 to TRBJ1-2; D remains ambiguous. With 8 bases removed from V and 11 bases from J, the gap between germline ends came to 21 bases. Germline-derived CDR1 and CDR2 are SEHNR and FQNEAQ (reference sequence). CDR3 length: 13 amino acids. DNA of the CDR3: TGTGCCAGCGGGGAGGGCCAGGATTCTGGGTACACCTTC. It codes for CASGEGQDSGYTF.

CDR3 nucleotides: TGTGCCAGCTCACCTCCAGGCCCATATAGCAATCAGCCCCAGCATTTT. Protein product: CASSPPGPYSNQPQHF. This sequence joins TRBV18 and TRBJ1-5; D unclear. The V end was cut by 3 bases, the J end by 0 bases, with 12 bases between. CDR1 is KGHSH and CDR2 is LQKENI in the germline V gene. CDR3 length: 16 residues.

V and J are TRBV29-1 and TRBJ1-2; no reliable D call. V lost 1 base and J lost 7, with 16 bases in between. Germline V gene sequence: CDR1 SQVTM, CDR2 ANQGSEA. This CDR3 region has 14 residues. As DNA, the CDR3 is TGCAGCGTTGAAGGGATCACTCTAACGACTGGCTACACCTTC. Translated: CSVEGITLTTGYTF. The full variable domain, completed using reference TRBV29-1 and TRBJ1-2, is SAVISQKPSRDICQRGTSLTIQCQVDSQVTMMFWYRQQPGQSLTLIATANQGSEATYESGFVIDKFPISRPNLTFSTLTVSNMSPEDSSIYLCSVEGITLTTGYTFGSGTRLTVV.

This clone was counted a few times. The chain combines TRBV7-3 with TRBJ1-2, with D possibly TRBD1 on 5 matching bases. Germline V lookup: CDR1 SGHTA, CDR2 FQGTGA. V was trimmed by 5 bases and J by 7 bases, leaving 23 bases between them. The length of the CDR3 is 16 residues. The CDR3, as DNA: TGTGCCAGCAGCCAAGATCCATCGGGGGTAATTGGTGGCTACACCTTC. It yields the protein CASSQDPSGVIGGYTF.

The rearrangement uses TRBV19 and TRBJ1-2; D may be TRBD1 (6 bases). This CDR3 comprises 14 residues. V lost 10 bases, J lost 0 bases, and 15 bases lay in between. The germline V gene has CDR1 LNHDA and CDR2 SQIVND (reference sequence). The CDR3 DNA reads TGTGCCACCTGGGGGGGGGCCACTAACTATGGCTACACCTTC. Its protein is CATWGGATNYGYTF.

V usage is TRBV7-9 and J usage is TRBJ2-5; 8 bases map to TRBD2. This CDR3 contains 14 residues. The V and J ends lost 1 base and 3 bases, in that order; junction bases with no gene match: 1. Per the germline V gene, CDR1 is SEHNR and CDR2 is FQNEAQ (reference sequence). CDR3 in amino acids: CASSLGRGEETQYF. The CDR3 nucleotides read TGTGCCAGCAGCTTAGGGCGGGGGGAAGAGACCCAGTACTTC.

The chain recombines TRBV30 with TRBJ1-2; 9 bases agree with TRBD1. This CDR3 has 13 residues. The J segment lost 12 bases and the V segment lost 3 bases, leaving 11 bases of the junction unmatched. Germline CDR1 is GTSNPN and CDR2 is SVGIG (reference sequence). CDR3 amino acids: CAWSADRGSDNTF. The CDR3 DNA reads TGTGCCTGGAGCGCGGACAGGGGATCTGATAACACCTTC.

V and J are TRBV6-5 and TRBJ1-2; TRBD1 aligns across 7 bases. The length of the CDR3 is 15 residues. Trimming took 6 bases from V and 0 from J; bases not matched to a gene: 7. Germline V CDR1 and CDR2: MNHEY, SVGAGI. This CDR3 is CASSPDRAANYGYTF. The CDR3 DNA follows: TGTGCCAGCAGCCCCGACAGGGCAGCTAACTATGGCTACACCTTC.

The CDR3 loop reads CASSSVTRSTQYF. In nucleotides, the CDR3 is TGTGCCAGCAGCTCAGTTACTCGTTCGACGCAGTATTTT. The V gene is TRBV3-1 (or the pseudogene TRBV3-2), the J gene TRBJ2-3; no definite D call. V gave up 5 bases and J gave up 9 bases, with 15 bases separating them. CDR1 LGHDT and CDR2 YNNKEL come from the germline V gene (reference sequence). The CDR3 totals 13 residues.

The V and J genes are TRBV18 and TRBJ1-2; D is unresolved. The CDR3 is 12 amino acids. Germline V gene lookup returns CDR1 KGHSH and CDR2 LQKENI. V shed 6 bases and J shed 8 bases, with 13 bases lying between them. Here the CDR3 reads CASSPEGEGYTF. As DNA, the CDR3 is TGTGCCAGCTCCCCGGAGGGTGAGGGCTACACCTTC.

The chain combines TRBV11-2 with TRBJ2-4; D is unresolved. CDR3 length equals 16 residues. The germline gives CDR1 SGHAT, CDR2 FQNNGV. V lost 5 bases, J lost 0 bases, and 14 bases lay in between. The CDR3 nucleotides read TGTGCCAGCAGCCCGAGATCGAATCTAGCCAAAAACATTCAGTACTTC. Protein sequence: CASSPRSNLAKNIQYF.

The rearrangement uses TRBV11-2 and TRBJ1-1, with D hard to call. CDR3 size: 14 residues. The V gene's germline CDR1 is SGHAT and CDR2 FQNNGV. Deletions cut 4 bases from V and 4 bases from J, with 13 bases between. The CDR3 DNA sequence: TGTGCCAGCAGCTCACAATCCGGTCGCACTGAAGCTTTCTTT. This sequence encodes CASSSQSGRTEAFF.

The CDR3 DNA sequence: TGTGCCATCAGTGAGTCGAGGGGGACGGACACTGAAGCTTTCTTT. This codes for CAISESRGTDTEAFF. This chain connects TRBV10-3 to TRBJ1-1; D may be TRBD1 (6 bases). Germline assignment: CDR1 ENHRY and CDR2 SYGVKD. V shed 0 bases and J shed 3 bases, with 11 bases lying between them. The CDR3 loop spans 15 amino acids.

The chain links TRBV6-5 to TRBJ1-5, with 11 bases matching TRBD1. Looked up from germline, CDR1 is MNHEY and CDR2 is SVGAGI. The CDR3 runs 14 residues. Trimming took 6 bases from V and 6 from J; bases not matched to a gene: 4. The CDR3 spells CASRSGTGGQPQHF. The CDR3 bases are TGTGCCAGCAGGTCCGGGACAGGGGGTCAGCCCCAGCATTTT.

The rearrangement links TRBV5-1 to TRBJ1-1; D possibly corresponds to TRBD1 (5 bases). This CDR3 comprises 16 residues. The V and J ends lost 2 bases and 1 base respectively, with 15 bases between them. In germline, CDR1 is SGHRS, CDR2 YFSETQ. The CDR3 nucleotides read TGCGCCAGCAGCTTCGGGGACGCGGCAGGGAACACTGAAGCTTTCTTT. Translation: CASSFGDAAGNTEAFF. Together with reference TRBV5-1 and TRBJ1-1, the CDR3 gives the full variable domain: KAGVTQTPRYLIKTRGQQVTLSCSPISGHRSVSWYQQTPGQGLQFLFEYFSETQRNKGNFPGRFSGRQFSNSRSEMNVSTLELGDSALYLCASSFGDAAGNTEAFFGQGTRLTVV.